The entry that follows covers one T cell receptor (beta chain) sequence. Its antigen is not known. Sample-barcoded 5' priming and a J-beta primer mix drove a second PCR of roughly 7 to 11 cycles. TCRdb reprocessed the 5' RACE reads with MiXCR, giving one entry per CDR3 protein. The table has roughly 800,000 distinct CDR3 sequences, around a quarter seen once. The entry originates in a study of blood T cells in healthy people across ages. Study results and caveats: Higher diversity and more naive CD4+ cells were features of long-lived donors, compared to aged donors. Older individuals had lower TCR beta diversity per million T cells (the decline was roughly linear). Naive T cell percentage strongly correlated with TCR beta diversity.

These data were also reused for a study on T cells of mothers and their children. That paper adds: The analysis detected no persistent microchimeric T cell clones.

The clonotype originates from a boy aged 5 to 17 in good health. The specimen was blood.

CDR3 nucleotide sequence: TGTGCCAGCAGCCAAGGGCTAGCGGGTGAAGCCGGGGAGCTGTTTTTT. Translated: CASSQGLAGEAGELFF. The chain couples TRBV4-2 to TRBJ2-2, with 8 bases that match TRBD2. Trimming took 1 base from V and 6 from J; bases not matched to a gene: 7. Germline assignment: CDR1 LGHNA and CDR2 YNFKEQ. The length of the CDR3 is 16 residues.